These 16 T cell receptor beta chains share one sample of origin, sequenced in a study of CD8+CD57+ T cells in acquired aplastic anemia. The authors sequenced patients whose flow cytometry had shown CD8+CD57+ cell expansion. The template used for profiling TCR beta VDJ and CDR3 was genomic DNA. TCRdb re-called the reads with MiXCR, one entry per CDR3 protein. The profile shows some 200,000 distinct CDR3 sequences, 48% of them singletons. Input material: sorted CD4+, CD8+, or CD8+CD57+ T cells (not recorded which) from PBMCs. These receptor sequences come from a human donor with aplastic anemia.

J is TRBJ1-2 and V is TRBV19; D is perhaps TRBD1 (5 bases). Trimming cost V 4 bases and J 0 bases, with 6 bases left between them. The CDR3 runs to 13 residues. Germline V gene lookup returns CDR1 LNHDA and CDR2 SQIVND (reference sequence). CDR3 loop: CASSRGANYGYTF. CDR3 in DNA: TGTGCCAGTAGTAGGGGGGCTAACTATGGCTACACCTTC.

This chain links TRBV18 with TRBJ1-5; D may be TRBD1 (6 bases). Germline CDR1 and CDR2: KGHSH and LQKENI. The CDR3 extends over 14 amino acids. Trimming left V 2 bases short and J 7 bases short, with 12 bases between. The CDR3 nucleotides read TGTGCCAGCTCACCAGATGGGGGGCGGCAGCCCCAGCATTTT. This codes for CASSPDGGRQPQHF.

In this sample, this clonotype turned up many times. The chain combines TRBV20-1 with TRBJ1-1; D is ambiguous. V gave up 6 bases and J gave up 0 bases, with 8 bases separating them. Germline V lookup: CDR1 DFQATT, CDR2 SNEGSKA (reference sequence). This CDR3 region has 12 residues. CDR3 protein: CSAGLMNTEAFF. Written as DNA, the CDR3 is TGCAGTGCCGGGCTGATGAACACTGAAGCTTTCTTT.

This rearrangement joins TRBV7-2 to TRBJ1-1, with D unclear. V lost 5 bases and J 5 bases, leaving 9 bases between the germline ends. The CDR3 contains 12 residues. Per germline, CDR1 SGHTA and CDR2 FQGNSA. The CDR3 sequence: CASSTKGTEAFF. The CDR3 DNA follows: TGTGCCAGCAGCACCAAGGGTACTGAAGCTTTCTTT.

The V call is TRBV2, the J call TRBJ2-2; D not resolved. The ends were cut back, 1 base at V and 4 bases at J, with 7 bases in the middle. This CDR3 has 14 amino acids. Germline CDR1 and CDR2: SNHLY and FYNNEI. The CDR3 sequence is CASSEGRSTGELFF. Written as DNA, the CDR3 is TGTGCCAGCAGTGAAGGTCGGTCCACCGGGGAGCTGTTTTTT.

The CDR3: CASRGGLAEPSSYNEQFF. The CDR3 DNA reads as TGCGCCAGCAGGGGGGGACTAGCGGAACCAAGCTCCTACAATGAGCAGTTCTTC. This chain links TRBV10-2 with TRBJ2-1; 11 bases match TRBD2. The germline V gene has CDR1 WSHSY and CDR2 SAAADI. This CDR3 spans 18 amino acids. J gave up 0 bases and V 6 bases, and 10 bases lay outside the gene matches.

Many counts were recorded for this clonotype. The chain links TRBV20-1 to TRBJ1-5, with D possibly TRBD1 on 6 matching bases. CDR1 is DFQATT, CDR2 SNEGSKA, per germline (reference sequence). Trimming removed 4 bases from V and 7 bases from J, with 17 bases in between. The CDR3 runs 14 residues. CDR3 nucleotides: TGCAGTGCTACAGGGGTGGGGGGGCACCAGCCCCAGCATTTT. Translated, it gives CSATGVGGHQPQHF.

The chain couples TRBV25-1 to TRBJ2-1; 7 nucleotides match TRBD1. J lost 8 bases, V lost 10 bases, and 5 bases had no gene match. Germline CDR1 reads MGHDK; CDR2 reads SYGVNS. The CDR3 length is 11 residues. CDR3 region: CATEGAYEQFF. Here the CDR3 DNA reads TGTGCCACCGAGGGGGCTTATGAGCAGTTCTTC. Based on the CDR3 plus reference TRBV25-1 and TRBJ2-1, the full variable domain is EADIYQTPRYLVIGTGKKITLECSQTMGHDKMYWYQQDPGMELHLIHYSYGVNSTEKGDLSSESTVSRIRTEHFPLTLESARPSHTSQYLCATEGAYEQFFGPGTRLTVL.

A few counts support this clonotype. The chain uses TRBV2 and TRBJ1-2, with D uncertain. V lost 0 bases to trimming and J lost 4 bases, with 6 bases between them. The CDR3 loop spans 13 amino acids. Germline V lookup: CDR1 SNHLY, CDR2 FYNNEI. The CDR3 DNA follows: TGTGCCAGCAGTGAAGCACGGAGCTATGGCTACACCTTC. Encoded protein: CASSEARSYGYTF. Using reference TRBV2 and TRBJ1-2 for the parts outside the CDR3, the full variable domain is EPEVTQTPSHQVTQMGQEVILRCVPISNHLYFYWYRQILGQKVEFLVSFYNNEISEKSEIFDDQFSVERPDGSNFTLKIRSTKLEDSAMYFCASSEARSYGYTFGSGTRLTVV.

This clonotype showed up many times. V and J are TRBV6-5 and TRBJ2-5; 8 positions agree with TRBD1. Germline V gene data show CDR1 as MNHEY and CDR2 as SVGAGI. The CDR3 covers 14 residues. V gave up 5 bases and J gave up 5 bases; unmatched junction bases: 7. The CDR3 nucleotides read TGTGCCAGCAGTAACAGGGGGATCGGGGAGACCCAGTACTTC. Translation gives CASSNRGIGETQYF.

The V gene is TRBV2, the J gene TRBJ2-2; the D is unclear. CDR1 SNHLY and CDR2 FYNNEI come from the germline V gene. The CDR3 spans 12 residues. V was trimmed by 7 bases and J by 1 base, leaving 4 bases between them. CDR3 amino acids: CASNWNTGELFF. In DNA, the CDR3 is TGTGCCAGCAATTGGAACACCGGGGAGCTGTTTTTT.

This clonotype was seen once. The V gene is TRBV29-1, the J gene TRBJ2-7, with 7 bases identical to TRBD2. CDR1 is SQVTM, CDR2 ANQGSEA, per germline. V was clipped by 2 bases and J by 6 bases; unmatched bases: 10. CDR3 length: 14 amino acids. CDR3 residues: CSVEKRLAAGEQYF. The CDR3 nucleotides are TGCAGCGTTGAAAAGCGACTAGCCGCAGGCGAGCAGTACTTC.

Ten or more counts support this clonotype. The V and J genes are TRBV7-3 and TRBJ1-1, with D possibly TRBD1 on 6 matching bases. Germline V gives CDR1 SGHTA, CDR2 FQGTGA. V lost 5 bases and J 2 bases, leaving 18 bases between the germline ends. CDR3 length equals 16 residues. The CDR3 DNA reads TGTGCCAGCAGCCGGATAGGGGGGCAGGGAAACACTGAAGCTTTCTTT. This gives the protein CASSRIGGQGNTEAFF.

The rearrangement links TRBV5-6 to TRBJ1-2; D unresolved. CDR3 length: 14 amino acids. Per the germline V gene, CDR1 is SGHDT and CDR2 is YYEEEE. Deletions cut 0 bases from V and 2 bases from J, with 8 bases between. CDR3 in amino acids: CASSLGGLNYGYTF. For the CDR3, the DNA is TGTGCCAGCAGCTTGGGAGGGTTAAACTATGGCTACACCTTC.

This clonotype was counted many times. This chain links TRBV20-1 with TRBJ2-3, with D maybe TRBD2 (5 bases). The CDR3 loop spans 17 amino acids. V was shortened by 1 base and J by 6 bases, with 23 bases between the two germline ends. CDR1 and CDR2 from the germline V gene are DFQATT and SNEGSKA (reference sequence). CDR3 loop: CSARVPTSLSPGDTQYF. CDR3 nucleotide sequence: TGCAGTGCTAGAGTTCCGACGTCACTTTCCCCGGGGGATACGCAGTATTTT.

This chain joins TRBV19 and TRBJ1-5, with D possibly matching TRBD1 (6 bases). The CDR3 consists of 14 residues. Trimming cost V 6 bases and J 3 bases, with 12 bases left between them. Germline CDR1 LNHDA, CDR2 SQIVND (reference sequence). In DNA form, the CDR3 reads TGTGCCAGTAGGAACAGGGTTCACAATCAGCCCCAGCATTTT. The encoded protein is CASRNRVHNQPQHF.